This TCR beta chain was recovered during a study of blood T cells in healthy people across ages (dated by TCRdb to about 2015). Background on the whole study: In model experiments, template switching captured roughly one uniquely barcoded TCR beta cDNA molecule for every two T cells. The donors were split into four age groups: young (average 16 years), middle-aged (roughly 39), aged (62) and long-lived (roughly 77). The study measured age-related changes in TCR beta repertoire diversity using deep sequencing normalized with unique cDNA molecular identifiers. To avoid experimental bias, donors of different ages were spread randomly across the sequencing lanes. The study analyzed two additional independent replicas of 1 million unique cDNA reads from the same blood draw for two donors, one aged 18 to 30 and one aged 80 or older. Beyond this particular receptor, the publication reports: As age increased, observed TCR beta diversity per million T cells dropped in a roughly linear way, and a significant reduction was already evident by age roughly 40. Estimates of total diversity based on one million sequenced T cells were considered lower bounds and underestimates. Donor CMV infection status was unknown, potentially confounding age-related changes in expanded clonotypes. There was a strong correlation between observed TCR beta diversity and the percentage of naive T cells measured by flow cytometry. Compared with the aged group, the long-lived group had more naive CD4+ T cells, fewer expanded clones and increased TCR diversity, a pattern suggesting age selection. Since profiling was done on bulk unsorted PBMCs, naive and antigen-experienced compartments could not be conclusively compared.

CDR1 is given as DFQATT and CDR2 as SNEGSKA, both from the germline V gene (reference sequence). Counted from cysteine to phenylalanine, this CDR3 has 15 amino acids. CDR3 DNA only is kept here, 45 bases in frame from base 1. Cut back by 5 bases and 3 bases, the V and J ends lie 17 bases apart. The method was 5' RACE. The sequencer was an Illumina HiSeq 2500. A second PCR of roughly 6 to 11 cycles was performed with a sample-barcoded 5' primer and a J-beta primer mix. Each TCR beta cDNA molecule received a unique molecular identifier from a template-switch 5' adaptor carrying 12 random nucleotides. Each sample yielded at least 2.5 million CDR3-containing paired-end reads. First-strand cDNA synthesis was performed from all RNA using the Mint cDNA synthesis kit, with priming by a TRBC-specific oligonucleotide. All cDNA was treated with uracil-DNA glycosylase and then went through a first 18-cycle PCR with the universal primers M1SS and BC2_uni_R. The original pipeline was this. Each sample was normalized by randomly selecting 1 million high-quality reads, each carrying a distinct molecular identifier. Instead of being binned into consensus sequences, reads that shared molecular identifiers were thrown out. MiTCR, run with a Q25 quality threshold and the strictest error-elimination algorithm, handled CDR3 identification, clonotype clustering and error correction. Lower-bound total TCR beta diversity was estimated with a nonparametric unseen species model using Euler transformation. TCRdb handled the public reads itself, with Q25 trimming in fastp and clone calling in MiXCR, and kept productive beta chains. Entries that share a CDR3 protein sequence are merged under the most common genes and DNA. Clone size and V and J calls follow TCRdb, not the original study. The sample data list 1.5 million to 2 million distinct CDR3 sequences, and about 50% of these were observed just once. The top ten clones comprise about 2.1% of the sample.

The 39 donors, aged about 6 to 100 years, were systemically healthy Caucasian individuals from Russia. Each donor gave 8 to 10 milliliters of peripheral blood, collected into EDTA-treated Vacutainer tubes. Ficoll-Paque density-gradient centrifugation was used to isolate PBMCs, with at least 6.5 million per sample. Trizol reagent was used to extract total RNA from the PBMCs, yielding at least 5.5 micrograms per sample. Naive CD45RAhigh/CD27high T cell percentages were measured by flow cytometry on a PBMC aliquot from every donor. Worth noting for this clonotype: It lacks a known antigen. One base away there is no much larger clone; base qualities are not given.

The receptor was isolated from a woman aged 40-49 years in good health. The chain is assembled from TRBV20-1 and TRBJ2-1; the D gene cannot be resolved beyond TRBD1 or TRBD2, each matching 6 bases. Sequences were obtained from blood. The CDR3 in this case is CSAGRGPVGYNEQFF. The nucleotides read TGCAGTGCTGGTCGGGGGCCAGTCGGCTACAATGAGCAGTTCTTC.